A single sample is the source of the 13 T cell receptor beta chains below, sequenced in a study of T cell repertoires in cytomegalovirus infection. TCRdb used MiXCR to reprocess the reads, holding one entry per CDR3 protein. The table includes approximately 140,000 distinct CDR3 sequences, less than 9.5% detected once. Sequencing was performed on PBMCs. The receptors derive from a human donor in good health (CMV status not recorded). Some clones in this sample may be carry-over from other donors' samples.

This clonotype was recorded many times. The V and J genes are TRBV5-1 and TRBJ2-3, with TRBD2 matching over 7 bases. Germline V gene sequence: CDR1 SGHRS, CDR2 YFSETQ. CDR3 size: 17 residues. J gave up 1 base and V 2 bases, and 10 bases lay outside the gene matches. This CDR3 reads CASSFFSSGSRTDTQYF. CDR3 DNA sequence: TGCGCCAGCAGCTTCTTCAGTAGCGGGTCCCGCACAGATACGCAGTATTTT.

In the case of this clonotype: No conserved phenylalanine or tryptophan is present at the end of the CDR3, so a read error is the likely explanation. J is TRBJ2-2 and V is TRBV10-3; TRBD2 matches at 12 bases. This CDR3 spans 18 amino acids. The germline gives CDR1 ENHRY, CDR2 SYGVKD. The CDR3 DNA is TGTGCCATCAGTGTGACTAGCGGGGGTGCCTCGAACACCGGGGTGCTGTTTCTT. Protein product: CAISVTSGGASNTGVLFL.

This clonotype was seen a handful of times. V gene TRBV2 combines with J gene TRBJ1-2; D may be TRBD1 (5 bases). This CDR3 has 13 amino acids. CDR1 and CDR2 (germline): SNHLY, FYNNEI. V lost 6 bases, J lost 3 bases, and 11 bases lay in between. CDR3 sequence reads: CASRTGTDYGYTF. CDR3 in DNA: TGTGCCAGCAGAACCGGGACGGACTATGGCTACACCTTC.

In its sample, this clonotype was seen many times. This chain joins TRBV5-1 and TRBJ1-2; D unclear. This CDR3 is built from 15 residues. The germline V gene encodes CDR1 SGHRS and CDR2 YFSETQ. Deletions cut 0 bases from V and 5 bases from J, with 14 bases between. In DNA, the CDR3 is TGCGCCAGCAGCTTGGATGTCCAGGCGCCTTATGGCTACACCTTC. Protein sequence: CASSLDVQAPYGYTF.

The CDR3 nucleotides are TGCAGTCTCGGTGATTTGAACACTGAAGCTTTCTTT. It codes for CSLGDLNTEAFF. This sequence joins TRBV20-1 and TRBJ1-1; D gene unclear. Trimming stripped 8 bases from V and 0 bases from J, with 10 bases between. This CDR3 is built from 12 residues. Germline loops: CDR1 DFQATT, CDR2 SNEGSKA (reference sequence).

The chain joins TRBV28 to TRBJ2-7; 9 nucleotides agree with TRBD1. The CDR3 is 14 residues long. V was clipped by 5 bases and J by 3 bases; unmatched bases: 5. Looked up from germline, CDR1 is MDHEN and CDR2 is SYDVKM. The CDR3 protein is CASSPTGQGYEQYF. The CDR3 nucleotides read TGTGCCAGCAGTCCTACGGGACAGGGCTACGAGCAGTACTTC.

Concerning this clonotype: The germline gene is not matched at one end of the junction; a read error may be the cause. The chain is built from TRBV20-1 and TRBJ1-4; 7 positions match TRBD1. Germline values: CDR1 DFQATT, CDR2 SNEGSKA (reference sequence). The CDR3 runs 11 residues. As DNA, the CDR3 is TGCAGTGCTAGAGATCCCCCGGGACAGATTTTT. Amino acid sequence: CSARDPPGQIF.

The CDR3 loop reads CASSFILAGSTDTQYF. The CDR3 DNA follows: TGTGCCAGCAGTTTCATACTAGCGGGAAGCACAGATACGCAGTATTTT. The rearrangement joins TRBV28 to TRBJ2-3; 10 positions match TRBD2. This CDR3 has 16 amino acids. V shed 3 bases and J 0 bases; nucleotides not matched to a gene: 3. Germline V gene data show CDR1 as MDHEN and CDR2 as SYDVKM.

This clonotype was counted a few times. The chain carries TRBV5-1 and TRBJ1-4, with TRBD1 matching 9 bases. Germline-derived CDR1 and CDR2 are SGHRS and YFSETQ. The CDR3 length is 15 residues. After removal of 0 bases from V and 7 bases from J, the junction contained 4 bases not matched to a gene. The CDR3 protein is CASSLEQGAGEKLFF. The DNA for the CDR3 is TGCGCCAGCAGCTTGGAACAGGGGGCGGGTGAAAAACTGTTTTTT.

This clonotype was counted ten times or more. The chain carries TRBV12-3 or TRBV12-4 and TRBJ2-3, with 8 positions matching TRBD2. There are 15 residues in the CDR3. The trim removed 6 bases at V and 5 bases at J, leaving 10 bases unmatched. The CDR3 sequence: CASSYRGGNRDTQYF. The CDR3 coding sequence is TGTGCCAGCAGCTACCGCGGGGGGAACCGAGATACGCAGTATTTT.

The table lists this clonotype with many counts. The CDR3 DNA follows: TGTGCCAGCAGTTACGCAGGAGGCTACGAGCAGTACTTC. Its protein product is CASSYAGGYEQYF. The gene calls are TRBV6-5 and TRBJ2-7; the D gene is possibly TRBD2 (5 bases). CDR3 length: 13 residues. CDR1 and CDR2 (germline): MNHEY, SVGAGI. Trimming left V 2 bases short and J 3 bases short, with 8 bases between.

This clonotype was detected ten times or more. This chain uses TRBV14 with TRBJ1-1; D remains unclear. The CDR3 totals 13 residues. V was clipped by 7 bases and J by 1 base, with 10 bases between them. CDR1 and CDR2 (germline): SGHDN, FVKESK. The CDR3 bases are TGTGCCAGCACCACCGGGCCGAACACTGAAGCTTTCTTT. Translating gives CASTTGPNTEAFF.

Ten or more counts support this clonotype. This chain connects TRBV7-2 to TRBJ1-2, with TRBD1 matching over 7 bases. J was trimmed by 3 bases and V by 5 bases; bases with no gene match: 6. The germline V gene encodes CDR1 SGHTA and CDR2 FQGNSA. This CDR3 comprises 14 residues. The CDR3 region has the DNA TGTGCCAGCAGCCCCGACAGGGTGGACTATGGCTACACCTTC. Residues: CASSPDRVDYGYTF.